The present T cell receptor (beta chain) was sequenced within a study of blood T cell repertoires in COVID-19. Looking at the study overall: Sample material is recorded as cDNA or gDNA derived from T cells, B-cell-depleted T cells, or PBMCs.

CDR1 is SGHDT and CDR2 is YYEEEE in the germline V gene. The germline V and J ends were trimmed by 3 bases and 4 bases, with 10 bases remaining between them. The CDR3 is 13 residues long. Clones were read by immunoSEQ multiplex PCR, and TCRdb kept only the in-frame ones, dropping some. The sample includes some 300,000 clones, 70% to 90% seen only once; the top ten take approximately 4.1%. The receptor was derived from a man aged 25-45 years who had recovered from COVID-19. The chain combines TRBV5-6 with TRBJ1-1; no definite D call. Sequencing was performed on PBMCs or T cells enriched from blood (not recorded which). CDR3 coding DNA: TGTGCCAGCAGCTGGGAGGGCGTCACTGAAGCTTTCTTT. This encodes CASSWEGVTEAFF.